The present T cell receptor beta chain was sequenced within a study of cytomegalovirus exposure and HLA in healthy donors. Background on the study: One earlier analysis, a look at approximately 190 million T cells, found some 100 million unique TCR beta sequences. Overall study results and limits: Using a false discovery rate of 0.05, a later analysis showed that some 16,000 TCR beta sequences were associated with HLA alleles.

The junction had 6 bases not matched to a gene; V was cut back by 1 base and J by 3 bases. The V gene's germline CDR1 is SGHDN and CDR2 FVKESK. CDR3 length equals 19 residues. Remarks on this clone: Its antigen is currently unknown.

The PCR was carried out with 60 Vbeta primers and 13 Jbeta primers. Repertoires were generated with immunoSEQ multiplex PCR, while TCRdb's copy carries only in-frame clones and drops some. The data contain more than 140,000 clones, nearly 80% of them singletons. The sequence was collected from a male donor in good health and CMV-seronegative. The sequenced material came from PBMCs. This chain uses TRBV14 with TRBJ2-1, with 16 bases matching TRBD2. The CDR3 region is CASSQVGLAGGPSYNEQFF. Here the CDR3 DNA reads TGTGCCAGCAGCCAAGTGGGACTAGCGGGGGGGCCAAGCTACAATGAGCAGTTCTTC.